Listed here is a single TCR beta chain. Its cognate antigen is unknown. The sample originates from a study of Ad26.COV2.S vaccination and SARS-CoV-2 variants. Study-level background: In the COV1001 trial, the donor was in the Ad26.COV2.S arm. Ad26.COV2.S given intramuscularly, once or twice 56 days apart.

Findings of the study overall: People who got the vaccine had more spike-specific TCR breadth than people who got placebo.

Stated treatment: over 15 received Ad26.COV2.S at low or high dose, single or two shots; 5 received placebo; per-sample allocation not given. Specimen acquisition occurred on day 63 following the initial vaccine or placebo injection. Donation came from an adult in Boston who was aged 18-55 years. Method: immunoSEQ multiplex PCR; TCRdb's copy keeps in-frame clones and lacks some. The sample records approximately 360,000 clones, under 90% being singletons. The sequencing here drew on peripheral blood, taken in a trial of Ad26.COV2.S vaccine versus placebo. The TCR sequence derives from a person between 18 and 59 years old who received the Ad26.COV2.S COVID-19 vaccine or a placebo.

The CDR3 nucleotides read TGTGCCAGCAGCCAGGGGGCCGGGCAGCCCCAGCATTTT. As protein: CASSQGAGQPQHF. This sequence joins TRBV6-5 and TRBJ1-5, with TRBD1 identical over 8 bases. The length of the CDR3 is 13 residues. The junction had 5 bases not matched to a gene; V was cut back by 6 bases and J by 7 bases. Germline V gene sequence: CDR1 MNHEY, CDR2 SVGAGI.